The T cell receptor (beta chain) described here comes from a study of blood T cell repertoires in COVID-19. Study information: The United States, Italy and Spain provided the acute and convalescent COVID-19 samples. Sources were T cells, B-cell-depleted T cells, or PBMCs; the material itself was cDNA or gDNA.

Original handling: Nucleated cell number was recorded as an estimate derived from reference gene primer amplification. The assay was immunoSEQ multiplex PCR, and TCRdb's table has in-frame clones only and misses some. V, J and clone size reflect that table, while D and trimming were determined from the DNA. The sample consists of 150,000 or so clones, about 81% of them appearing once. The CDR3 is made up of 14 amino acids. The V segment lost 5 bases and the J segment 2 bases; nucleotides outside the gene matches: 6. This chain joins TRBV5-3 and TRBJ2-5; 7 bases line up with TRBD1. TRBV5-3 is an open reading frame, and its role is uncertain. The source is a human donor in a cohort sampled during active COVID-19. The sample taken for sequencing was peripheral blood. The CDR3 DNA reads TGTGCCAGAAGTTCCGACAGGGCTCAAGAGACCCAGTACTTC. Amino acids: CARSSDRAQETQYF.